This paragraph covers one TCR beta chain sequence. Its recognized antigen is unknown. One base away there is no much larger clone; base qualities are not given. The data stem from a study of cytomegalovirus exposure and HLA in healthy donors (dated by TCRdb to 2017 to 2019). With regard to the full study: An earlier analysis of approximately 590 of the donors reported 250 to 300 Gb of sequence data and 120 million or so unique TCR beta sequences from about 179 million T cells. Approximately 300 gigabases of sequencing data and around 85 million unique TCR sequences made up an early release that covered fewer than 650 HLA-typed donors. Among the roughly 380 genotyped donors, under 90% belonged to the genetic ancestry cluster associated with self-reported Caucasian donors. To predict cytomegalovirus infection status, the study combined high-throughput TCR immunosequencing, statistical association of individual TCRs with disease status, and machine learning. Besides the first cohort of hundreds of subjects, a separate validation cohort made up of 120 different subjects was used. An earlier analysis of some 500 of the donors used high-throughput TCR beta sequencing to judge whether each TCR beta V gene segment behaved as functional or pseudogenic. The study aimed to test whether signatures of past pathogen exposure could be identified by cataloging public T cell receptors. Donor age, sex, ethnicity and CMV serostatus were compiled together with the repertoire data. On average, roughly 240,000 unique TCR beta nucleotide sequences were sequenced per donor among some 430 genotyped donors of the cohort, with around 19% of those sequences being non-productive. In a later genetic analysis, genome-wide SNP genotypes for about 65% of the roughly 670 donors were used, and that subset was treated as a discovery cohort. Rather than drawing on any new phenotypic data, the later analysis identified candidate immune exposures from TCR beta sequences and the way those sequences occurred across donors. Every discovery cohort repertoire had been produced on one sequencing platform. Class I and class II HLA loci were covered by the typing at four-digit resolution. The number of donors typed differed by locus, with about 629-640 for A, B, C, DRB1 and DQB1, roughly 520 for DQA1, 600 to 610 for DPA1, and roughly 450 for DPB1. In a later analysis, previously published TCR beta repertoires from roughly 710 donors were re-analyzed and high-resolution HLA genotyping was added so that TCR occurrence patterns could be studied. Roughly 5 DR-DQ haplotypes were handled as single units for association and clustering, since linkage in the cohort was strong. Using immunosequencing, the study profiled T cell repertoires from roughly 650 subjects and related those repertoires to cytomegalovirus serostatus. Beyond this particular receptor, the publication reports: The presence/absence analyses assumed that sequencing depth was roughly uniform across donors, and that assumption may not be true. In both the original and validation cohorts, the classifier was reported to diagnose cytomegalovirus status with high specificity and sensitivity. Assigning TCR associations to individual alleles was difficult when HLA alleles, especially DR and DQ, strongly co-occurred. The 87-base-pair reads could not distinguish some IMGT-functional V segments, including TRBV6-2 and TRBV6-3, so those segments were excluded. Immune exposure information for the cohort was limited to CMV serostatus. A further reported finding was that TCR beta sequences accurately predicted the HLA-A and HLA-B alleles for most subjects in the first cohort. According to the authors, the approach could potentially be generalized to other disease states and immunological phenotypes. In vitro tests confirmed that a few of the cytomegalovirus-associated TCR beta chains recognize cytomegalovirus antigens. Compared with equally common non-associated chains, HLA-associated TCR beta chains in a later analysis were more clonally expanded and had lower generation probabilities. Compared with the approximately 600-donor mean, donors in an Asian-associated ancestry cluster had fewer N-insertions in productive TCRs, according to a later genetic analysis. The sequencing pipeline was judged likely to have produced a cluster of highly shared sequence variants as a technical artifact. Because HLA typing was missing for some donors at each locus, association tests included only the typed subset. This cohort had only TCR beta chains sequenced, and the lack of alpha or paired-chain data limited which features could be detected. In a later analysis, several top co-occurrence clusters were reported to appear linked to parvovirus B19, influenza, CMV and Epstein-Barr virus. The study listed 164 TCR beta chains as associated with cytomegalovirus. Around 16 rarely observed V segments, including chromosome 9 orphons, were excluded from the earlier analysis of a few hundred of the donors because counts were too low. An earlier analysis of around 600 of the donors showed that most TCR beta V segments appeared in productive rearrangements either about 87% or about 30% of the time, which broadly matched IMGT annotations. While some public TCRs were present in many individuals, most TCR sequences turned up only very rarely across donors. An association between a missense DCLRE1C variant and V-gene and J-gene trimming of TCR beta chains was found in a later genetic analysis and replicated in an independent cohort. According to a later analysis, most CMV-associated TCR beta chains appeared to be HLA-restricted, and the HLA associations seemed to be driven largely by CMV exposure. A later analysis associated roughly 17,000 TCR beta sequences with specific HLA alleles at a false discovery rate of 0.05. Correlated functional status among segregating V segments might be attributable to linkage disequilibrium, but an unknown experimental factor could not be ruled out. In a later analysis, the rate of TCR association differed among HLA loci, with DRB1 alleles having the most associated TCRs and HLA-C alleles having the fewest.

Deletion took 1 base off V and 2 bases off J, with a span of 14 bases between the germline ends. From its cysteine to its phenylalanine, the CDR3 spans 17 amino acids. The kept DNA is CDR3 alone, 51 bases in frame from the first base. The germline V gene encodes CDR1 SGHVS and CDR2 FQNEAQ. The cohort comprised several hundred healthy bone marrow donors. At the time of sampling, every cohort member was nominally healthy, though immune exposures that went unrecorded were likely present. The donor tested CMV seronegative, placing the donor among the 350 to 400 seronegative members of the cohort. Each donor provided a peripheral blood sample, and peripheral blood mononuclear cells were used for TCR beta sequencing. Genomic DNA was extracted from the blood cell samples with the Qiagen DNeasy Blood Extraction Kit. Libraries were prepared through the immunoSEQ multiplex PCR assay. For the multiplex PCR, a mixture combining 60 forward primers for TCR Vbeta segments and 13 reverse primers for TCR Jbeta segments was used. The CDR3 region of rearranged TCR beta genes was amplified from genomic DNA by a multiplex PCR assay. On the Illumina HiSeq System, the amplified TCR beta libraries were sequenced as 87-base-pair reads. On the authors' methods: A later analysis counted some 74 million unique TCR beta chains across the 700 or so repertoires, and around 12 million of these chains were shared by at least two donors. Raw reads were error-corrected and collapsed into unique sequences with a nearest-neighbor algorithm that merged closely related sequences to remove PCR and sequencing errors. To assign V, D and J gene segments, CDR3 sequences were aligned to IMGT reference sequences. Each retained sequence needed at least a six-nucleotide match to both a V gene segment and a J gene segment. Rearrangements were classified as productive when the CDR3 lacked stop codons and remained in frame with V and J, and all other rearrangements were classified as non-productive. Following IMGT convention, CDR3 was defined as the stretch from the second conserved V-encoded cysteine to the conserved J-encoded phenylalanine. The earlier analysis of 587 of the donors excluded sequences that lacked an unambiguous match to a single V gene segment. In an earlier analysis of approximately 560 of the donors, a V segment was called functional when productive rearrangements were above 56.7%, and segregating when the standard deviation between donors exceeded 5%. A statistical classification framework was built for diagnosing cytomegalovirus status from the catalog of TCR beta chain sequences. V and J gene assignment, in a later analysis, came from comparing TCR nucleotide sequences with IMGT/GENE-DB human TR gene sequences. The TCRdist pipeline was used in a later analysis to assign CDR3 sequences and most-parsimonious VDJ recombination scenarios. In a later analysis, each TCR beta chain was defined by its CDR3 amino acid sequence together with its V-gene family, and reads without a unique V-gene family were excluded. A later analysis removed 500 to 600 highly shared, low-generation-probability nucleotide sequences to deal with suspected cross-contamination and a sequencing artifact. In a later analysis, a clonal expansion index was calculated for each public chain from normalized within-repertoire ranks of inferred template counts. In a later analysis, generation probabilities were computed with a VDJ recombination model fitted to out-of-frame rearrangements, and the resulting probabilities were checked against IGoR. Hypergeometric tests were used in a later analysis to score TCR-TCR, TCR-HLA and TCR-CMV co-occurrence, with a repertoire-size bias correction applied to the TCR pairs. In a later analysis, false discovery rates were estimated by permuting HLA or CMV assignments 20 times. In a later analysis, co-occurring TCRs were grouped using DBSCAN, with TCRdist sequence similarity added in when clustering inside HLA-allele-positive subsets. For co-occurrence clustering, repertoires with fewer than 30,000 or more than 120,000 public chains were excluded, along with 5 or 6 repertoires with anomalous nucleotide sharing. TCRdb re-hosts the immuneACCESS table, in-frame sequences only. Its copies lack some clones; in the studies checked, an unresolved V gene accounts for under half of them, and the cause for the rest is not known. That table supplies the V and J calls and clone size; D and trimming were determined from the DNA. For this sample the table gives roughly 130,000 clones, of which around three quarters were detected only once. 1% of the sample is held by the ten biggest clonotypes.

Sequencing was carried out using PBMCs. The sequence derives from a man aged 35 to 55 in good health and CMV-seronegative. The rearranged segments are TRBV7-8 and TRBJ2-2; TRBD1 might be the D gene, on 6 matching bases. In nucleotides, the sequence is TGTGCCAGCAGCTTAGTGGTGAAGGGGGTCAACACCGGGGAGCTGTTTTTT. This encodes CASSLVVKGVNTGELFF.